A single sample is the source of the 21 T cell receptor beta chains below, sequenced in a study of T cells in Graves' hyperthyroidism and ophthalmopathy. RNA transcripts served as the template for amplifying TCR beta CDR3 regions. Carried out on the TCR CDR3, a first-round RT-PCR used the HTBI primer set. TCRdb reanalysed the multiplex PCR reads using MiXCR and keeps one entry per CDR3 protein. The sample carries 370,000 or so distinct CDR3 sequences, approximately 13% recorded once. Sequences were obtained from blood. These receptors all come from a young man with Graves' hyperthyroidism that later progressed to Graves' ophthalmopathy.

The chain employs TRBV29-1 and TRBJ2-7; D remains ambiguous. The germline V gene has CDR1 SQVTM and CDR2 ANQGSEA. CDR3 length equals 16 residues. V lost 4 bases and J 3 bases, leaving 22 bases between the germline ends. The CDR3 sequence: CSVGQLPTLKCYEQYF. The CDR3 DNA reads as TGCAGCGTTGGTCAGCTACCTACATTGAAGTGCTACGAGCAGTACTTC.

This clonotype was found many times. This chain connects TRBV15 to TRBJ2-5, with 8 bases identical to TRBD2. Germline CDR1 reads LNHNV; CDR2 reads YYDKDF (reference sequence). There are 17 residues in the CDR3. With 0 bases clipped from V and 1 base from J, the junction kept 7 bases outside the gene matches. The DNA for the CDR3 is TGTGCCACCAGCAGAGATGACTTACTAGCGGCCCAAGAGACCCAGTACTTC. It codes for CATSRDDLLAAQETQYF.

Many counts were recorded for this clonotype. The chain uses TRBV28 and TRBJ2-1; D uncertain. Between the trimmed V and J ends, which lost 5 bases and 7 bases, there was a span of 12 bases. This CDR3 spans 13 amino acids. Germline assignment: CDR1 MDHEN and CDR2 SYDVKM. The CDR3 sequence: CASSPSGRNEQFF. Written as DNA, the CDR3 is TGTGCCAGCAGTCCCTCCGGACGTAATGAGCAGTTCTTC. Full variable domain (outside the CDR3, taken from reference TRBV28 and TRBJ2-1): DVKVTQSSRYLVKRTGEKVFLECVQDMDHENMFWYRQDPGLGLRLIYFSYDVKMKEKGDIPEGYSVSREKKERFSLILESASTNQTSMYLCASSPSGRNEQFFGPGTRLTVL.

This clonotype has more than one count but fewer than ten. The gene calls are TRBV7-3 and TRBJ2-7; 12 nucleotides align to TRBD2. V shed 5 bases, J shed 2 bases, and the junction held 10 bases outside the gene matches. The CDR3 consists of 17 residues. CDR1 is SGHTA and CDR2 is FQGTGA in the germline V gene. CDR3 bases: TGTGCCAGCAGCGATTCCGGGACTAGCGGGCCAACCTACGAGCAGTACTTC. Protein: CASSDSGTSGPTYEQYF.

This clonotype occurred many times. J is TRBJ1-2 and V is TRBV7-9; tentatively, D is TRBD1 (6 bases). The CDR3 sequence is 15 residues long. CDR1 is SEHNR and CDR2 is FQNEAQ in the germline V gene (reference sequence). V was shortened by 4 bases and J by 7 bases, with 19 bases between the two germline ends. The CDR3 DNA reads as TGTGCCAGCAGCTCGCGCGGGGGGGCGCTTGTTGGCTACACCTTC. This gives the protein CASSSRGGALVGYTF.

This clonotype has a handful of counts. This may be a read error, as it is one base from a much larger clone. This sequence joins TRBV3-1 and TRBJ2-2; 9 positions agree with TRBD2. CDR1 and CDR2 from the germline V gene are LGHDT and YNNKEL (reference sequence). After removal of 6 bases from V and 3 bases from J, the junction contained 2 bases not matched to a gene. The CDR3 runs to 14 residues. CDR3 bases: TGTGCCAGCAGACCTAGCGGGGACACCGGGGAGCTGTTTTTT. It specifies CASRPSGDTGELFF.

This clonotype was observed many times. The gene calls are TRBV3-1 and TRBJ2-5; tentatively, D is TRBD2 (5 bases). From germline, CDR1 is LGHDT and CDR2 YNNKEL (reference sequence). The CDR3 spans 13 residues. V lost 4 bases and J lost 5, with 11 bases in between. The CDR3: CASSLRRRETQYF. As DNA, the CDR3 is TGTGCCAGCAGCCTACGACGGAGGGAGACCCAGTACTTC.

The table lists this clonotype with many counts. The chain couples TRBV6-1 to TRBJ1-5; possibly TRBD1 for D (5 bases). The CDR3 runs to 14 residues. CDR1 and CDR2 (germline): MNHNS, SASEGT. Trimming removed 7 bases from V and 1 base from J, with 11 bases in between. The CDR3 DNA is TGTGCCAGCACCTATGACAGAAGCAATCAGCCCCAGCATTTT. Residues: CASTYDRSNQPQHF.

The chain uses TRBV19 and TRBJ2-3; D remains unclear. The CDR3 is made up of 14 amino acids. Looked up from germline, CDR1 is LNHDA and CDR2 is SQIVND (reference sequence). Trimming stripped 8 bases from V and 0 bases from J, with 12 bases between. As DNA, the CDR3 is TGTGCCAGTCTGGCCTTGGGGAGCACAGATACGCAGTATTTT. Protein sequence: CASLALGSTDTQYF.

This clonotype appeared many times. V and J are TRBV5-5 and TRBJ1-1; D remains ambiguous. The CDR3 runs to 13 residues. Germline CDR1 and CDR2: SGHKS and YYEKEE (reference sequence). Trimming removed 4 bases at V and 0 bases at J, with 7 bases between. The CDR3 is CASSHVLNTEAFF. For the CDR3, the DNA is TGTGCCAGCAGCCATGTCTTGAACACTGAAGCTTTCTTT.

The chain has TRBV18 and TRBJ2-7; TRBD2 is a possible D gene (5 bases). The CDR3 is 15 residues long. The germline V gene encodes CDR1 KGHSH and CDR2 LQKENI. V was shortened by 6 bases and J by 2 bases, with 17 bases between the two germline ends. CDR3 in amino acids: CASSLWEPPPYEQYF. For the CDR3, the DNA is TGTGCCAGCTCGCTATGGGAGCCTCCTCCCTACGAGCAGTACTTC.

This clonotype has ten or more counts. This rearrangement joins TRBV11-2 to TRBJ2-5; D is unclear. This CDR3 has 15 amino acids. The germline CDR1 and CDR2 sequences are SGHAT and FQNNGV. Trimming left V 0 bases short and J 1 base short, with 9 bases between. The chain's CDR3 is CASSLDQRIQETQYF. The CDR3 DNA reads TGTGCCAGCAGCTTAGATCAAAGGATCCAAGAGACCCAGTACTTC.

This clonotype has at least ten counts. This chain links TRBV11-2 with TRBJ1-1; 8 bases are a match to TRBD1. From germline, CDR1 is SGHAT and CDR2 FQNNGV. V gave up 5 bases and J gave up 0 bases; unmatched junction bases: 8. There are 16 residues in the CDR3. The CDR3 bases are TGTGCCAGCAGCAAAGCCGGACAGGGATTGAACACTGAAGCTTTCTTT. This translates into CASSKAGQGLNTEAFF.

This clonotype was detected ten times or more. The chain carries TRBV28 and TRBJ1-1, with 9 bases identical to TRBD1. Trimming cost V 5 bases and J 1 base; bases outside gene matches: 5. The CDR3 covers 15 residues. The germline gives CDR1 MDHEN, CDR2 SYDVKM. The CDR3 coding sequence is TGTGCCAGCAGTCACAGGGGGCCAGGGAACACTGAAGCTTTCTTT. Amino acids: CASSHRGPGNTEAFF.

The chain joins TRBV10-3 to TRBJ2-3, with TRBD1 matching 9 bases. The CDR3 sequence is 15 residues long. Germline values: CDR1 ENHRY, CDR2 SYGVKD. The junction had 8 bases not matched to a gene; V was cut back by 8 bases and J by 2 bases. CDR3 bases: TGTGCCATCTGGAGAGGACAGGGGTACACAGATACGCAGTATTTT. Its protein is CAIWRGQGYTDTQYF.

A note on this clonotype: Mismatch with germline at one junction end may stem from a read error. The gene calls are TRBV7-6 and TRBJ2-1; 12 bases map to TRBD2. The V gene's germline CDR1 is SGHVS and CDR2 FNYEAQ. CDR3 size: 17 residues. The CDR3 DNA reads as TGTGCCAGCAGCCCGTGGACTAGCGGGGCCCTGTACAATAAGCAGTTCTTC. Encoded protein: CASSPWTSGALYNKQFF.

As concerns this clonotype: The CDR3 carries no conserved terminal phenylalanine or tryptophan, so it likely arises from a read error. The chain joins TRBV5-1 to TRBJ1-1; no definite D call. Germline V lookup: CDR1 SGHRS, CDR2 YFSETQ. Deletions cut 10 bases from V and 1 base from J, with 17 bases between. The CDR3 runs to 14 residues. In nucleotides, the CDR3 is TGCGCCGGCATTCCGGGAGGGCCGAACACTGAAGCTTTCTCT. This codes for CAGIPGGPNTEAFS.

This clonotype was seen a handful of times. Here the CDR3 DNA reads TGTGCCTGGAGTGTACAGAGGACAGGGGGGCAAGAGACCCAGTACTTC. It specifies CAWSVQRTGGQETQYF. This chain connects TRBV30 to TRBJ2-5; TRBD1 matches 10 bases. CDR1 is GTSNPN and CDR2 is SVGIG in the germline V gene (reference sequence). V shed 0 bases, J shed 2 bases, and the junction held 6 bases outside the gene matches. The CDR3 runs to 16 residues.

The genes are TRBV28 and TRBJ2-1, with 8 bases fitting TRBD2. CDR1 MDHEN and CDR2 SYDVKM come from the germline V gene. The V gene end was trimmed by 8 bases and the J gene end by 7 bases; junction bases not matched to a gene: 7. This CDR3 has 13 residues. CDR3 amino acids: CASGPVAGNEQFF. Here the CDR3 DNA reads TGTGCCAGCGGCCCGGTAGCGGGAAATGAGCAGTTCTTC.

This clonotype was counted ten times or more. The rearrangement uses TRBV27 and TRBJ2-5; TRBD1 aligns across 8 bases. The CDR3 totals 15 residues. CDR1 MNHEY and CDR2 SMNVEV come from the germline V gene (reference sequence). Trimming removed 3 bases from V and 1 base from J; junction bases left unmatched: 4. The CDR3 region has the DNA TGTGCCAGCAGTTTGGGGACAGGCGGCCAAGAGACCCAGTACTTC. Its protein product is CASSLGTGGQETQYF.

V is TRBV5-1 and J is TRBJ1-1, with D possibly being TRBD1 (5 bases). Germline CDR1 SGHRS, CDR2 YFSETQ. Trimming removed 0 bases from V and 7 bases from J, with 13 bases in between. The CDR3 length is 14 residues. CDR3 region: CASSLVRDGLEAFF. CDR3 nucleotide sequence: TGCGCCAGCAGCTTGGTTCGGGACGGCCTTGAAGCTTTCTTT.